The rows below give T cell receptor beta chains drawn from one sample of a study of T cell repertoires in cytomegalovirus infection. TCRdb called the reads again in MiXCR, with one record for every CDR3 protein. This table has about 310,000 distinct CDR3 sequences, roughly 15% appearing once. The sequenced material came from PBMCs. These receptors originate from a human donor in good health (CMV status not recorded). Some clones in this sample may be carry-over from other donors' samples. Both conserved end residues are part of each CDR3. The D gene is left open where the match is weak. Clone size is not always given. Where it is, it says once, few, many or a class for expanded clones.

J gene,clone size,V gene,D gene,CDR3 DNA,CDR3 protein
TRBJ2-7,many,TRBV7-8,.,TGTGCCAGCAGCTCACGGTCCGGGGTCCCCTACGAGCAGTACTTC,CASSSRSGVPYEQYF
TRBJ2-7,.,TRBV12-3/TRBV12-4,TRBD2,TGTGCCAGCAGTTCTTCTAGCGGACTCGCGGGGGAGCAGTACTTC,CASSSSSGLAGEQYF
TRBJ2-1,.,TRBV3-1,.,TGTGCCAGCAGCCCTCGACTAGACCGTGCCCATGAGCAGTTCTTC,CASSPRLDRAHEQFF
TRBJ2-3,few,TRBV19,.,TGTGCCAGTAGTGACCTAGGGCTAAGAGGCACAGATACGCAGTATTTT,CASSDLGLRGTDTQYF
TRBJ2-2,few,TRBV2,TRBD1,TGTGCCAGCAGAACGACAGGGACCGGGGAGCTGTTTTTT,CASRTTGTGELFF
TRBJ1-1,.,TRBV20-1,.,TGCAGTGCTAGGGGACACGCAAACACTGAAGCTTTCTTT,CSARGHANTEAFF
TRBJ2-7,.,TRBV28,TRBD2,TGTGCCACCCGGGGTAGCGGGGGGGAGTTCAGAAACGAGCAGTACTTC,CATRGSGGEFRNEQYF
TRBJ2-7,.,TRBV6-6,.,TGTGCCAGCAGTTACTCGGAGCTGTTCTCCTACGAGCAGTACTTC,CASSYSELFSYEQYF
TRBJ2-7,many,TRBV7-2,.,TGTGCCAGCAGAGTAGAGGTCGGCGAGCAGTACTTC,CASRVEVGEQYF
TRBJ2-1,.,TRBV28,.,TGTGCCAGCAGTTTATCCCTACAGGGGACTAACTACAATGAGCAGTTCTTC,CASSLSLQGTNYNEQFF
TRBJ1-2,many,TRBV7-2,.,TGTGCCAGCAGCTTACACGAGGGCTCTAACTATGGCTACACCTTC,CASSLHEGSNYGYTF
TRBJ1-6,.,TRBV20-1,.,TGCAGTGCAACCAGGACGTATGATTCACCCCTCCACTTT,CSATRTYDSPLHF
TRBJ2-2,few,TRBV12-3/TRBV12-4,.,TGTGCCAGCAGTTTACTCTCTGTGGGGACCGGGGAGCTGTTTTTT,CASSLLSVGTGELFF
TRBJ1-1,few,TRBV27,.,TGTGCCAGCAGCCCAATGGGGGAGGCGACCACTGAAGCTTTCTTT,CASSPMGEATTEAFF
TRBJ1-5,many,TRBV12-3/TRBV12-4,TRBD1,TGTGCCAGCAGGGGACAGGGGGCCTTTCAGCCCCAGCATTTT,CASRGQGAFQPQHF
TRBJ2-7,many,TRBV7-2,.,TGTGCCAGCAGCCCGGGGCAGCGGAACTCCTACGAGCAGTACTTC,CASSPGQRNSYEQYF
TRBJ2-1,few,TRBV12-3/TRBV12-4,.,TGTGCCAGCAGTTTGGGCGGGGCCGACAATGAGCAGTTCTTC,CASSLGGADNEQFF
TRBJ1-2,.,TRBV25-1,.,TGTGCCAGCAGGCAGGGCAGAGATGGCTACACCTTC,CASRQGRDGYTF
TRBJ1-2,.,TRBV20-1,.,TGCAGTGCTACGGACGGGGTCCTCTATGGCTACACCTTC,CSATDGVLYGYTF
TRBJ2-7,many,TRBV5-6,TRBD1,TGTGCCAGCAGCTGGGGGACAGGTAGCAACGAGCAGTACTTC,CASSWGTGSNEQYF
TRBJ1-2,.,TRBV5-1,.,TGCGCCAGCAGCGGTGTAAACTATGGCTACACCTTC,CASSGVNYGYTF
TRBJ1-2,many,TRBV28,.,TGTGCCAGCAGTTTTGGAATCAACTATGGCTACACCTTC,CASSFGINYGYTF
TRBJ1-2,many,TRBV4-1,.,TGCGCCAGCAGCCAAGGATCAGGGCCTATAGATGGCTACACCTTC,CASSQGSGPIDGYTF
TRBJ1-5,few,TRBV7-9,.,TGTGCCAGCAGCGATAGTCGGGGGCCCCAGCATTTT,CASSDSRGPQHF
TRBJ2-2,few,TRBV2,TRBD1,TGTGCCAGCAGCCGGGGACAGCTGAACACCGGGGAGCTGTTTTTT,CASSRGQLNTGELFF
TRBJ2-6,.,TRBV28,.,TGTGCCAGCTTAGGGAGCGGCTCTGGGGCCAACGTCCTGACTTTC,CASLGSGSGANVLTF
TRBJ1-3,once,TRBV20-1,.,TGCAGTGCTAACAGTGGTCTTTCAAACACCATATATTTT,CSANSGLSNTIYF
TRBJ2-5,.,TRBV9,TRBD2,TGTGCCAGCAGCGTAGAGAATAGCGGGGGACAAGAGACCCAGTACTTC,CASSVENSGGQETQYF
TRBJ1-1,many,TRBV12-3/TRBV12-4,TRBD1,TGTGCCAGCAGTAACAGGGGGAGGACTGAAGCTTTCTTT,CASSNRGRTEAFF
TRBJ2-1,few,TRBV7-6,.,TGTGCCAGCAGCTCCTTAGGGGTGACAGTGAGCTACAATGAGCAGTTCTTC,CASSSLGVTVSYNEQFF
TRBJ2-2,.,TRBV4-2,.,TGTGCCAGCAGCCATGAGGACACCGGGGAGCTGTTTTTT,CASSHEDTGELFF
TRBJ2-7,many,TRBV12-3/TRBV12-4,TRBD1,TGTGCCAGCAGCCTCGACAGGGACCTTTCCTACGAGCAGTACTTC,CASSLDRDLSYEQYF
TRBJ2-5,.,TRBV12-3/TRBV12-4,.,TGTGCCAGCAGTTTACCAGGGGGGGCCTTTAGGGAGACCCAGTACTTC,CASSLPGGAFRETQYF
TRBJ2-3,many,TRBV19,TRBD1,TGTGCCAGTAGTACCTGGGGACAGTCTAAGGATACGCAGTATTTT,CASSTWGQSKDTQYF
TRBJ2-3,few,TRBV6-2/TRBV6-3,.,TGTGCCAGCAGTTACTCGTTCGGGACCTACACAGATACGCAGTATTTT,CASSYSFGTYTDTQYF
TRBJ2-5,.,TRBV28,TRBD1,TGTGCCAGCAGTTTCGGTGGGACAGCACAAGAGACCCAGTACTTC,CASSFGGTAQETQYF
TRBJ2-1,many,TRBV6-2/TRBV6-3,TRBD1,TGTGCCAGCAGTAAGAGGACAGGGGGCTCGTATGAGGTCAACAATGAGCAGTTCTTC,CASSKRTGGSYEVNNEQFF
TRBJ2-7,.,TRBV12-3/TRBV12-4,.,TGTGCCAGCAGTTTAGCGACCCCCGGAGGAGACGAGCAGTACTTC,CASSLATPGGDEQYF
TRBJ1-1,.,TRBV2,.,TGTGCCAGCAGGGCCCAAGACGGGGGGGAGAACACTGAAGCTTTCTTT,CASRAQDGGENTEAFF
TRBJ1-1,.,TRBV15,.,TGTGCCACCAGCCAAGATACCTACACTGAAGCTTTCTTT,CATSQDTYTEAFF
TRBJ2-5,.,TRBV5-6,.,TGTGCCAGCAGCCGGTGGGAGACCCAGTACTTC,CASSRWETQYF
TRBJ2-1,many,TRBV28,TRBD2,TGTGCCAGCAGCAAAGCGGGGGGGCCCTACAATGAGCAGTTCTTC,CASSKAGGPYNEQFF
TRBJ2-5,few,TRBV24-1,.,TGTGCCACCAGTGATCCGAAACAGGGAGATGTGACCCAGTACTTC,CATSDPKQGDVTQYF
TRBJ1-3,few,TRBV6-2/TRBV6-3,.,TGTGCCAGCAGTTACGGCGCAACTGGAAACACCATATATTTT,CASSYGATGNTIYF
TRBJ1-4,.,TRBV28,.,TGTGCCAGCCGCTGGGGAGGCGGAAGGCCCTGGGAAAAACTGTTTTTT,CASRWGGGRPWEKLFF
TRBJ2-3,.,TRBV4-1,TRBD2,TGCGCCAGCAGCAGGGGAGGGGCTCCGAACACAGATACGCAGTATTTT,CASSRGGAPNTDTQYF
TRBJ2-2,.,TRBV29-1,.,TGCAGCGCCATAGGCGGAGCGAACACCGGGGAGCTGTTTTTT,CSAIGGANTGELFF
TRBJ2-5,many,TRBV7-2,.,TGTGCCAGCAGCCTGGACAGCCAAGAGACCCAGTACTTC,CASSLDSQETQYF
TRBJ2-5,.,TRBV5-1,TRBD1,TGCGCCAGCAGCCAGGGGACAGGGAACCAAGAGACCCAGTACTTC,CASSQGTGNQETQYF
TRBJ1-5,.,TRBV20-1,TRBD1,TGCAGTGCTCGCCAGGGGGCTGAACAGCCCCAGCATTTT,CSARQGAEQPQHF
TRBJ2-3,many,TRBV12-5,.,TGTGCTAGTGGTTTGGTATATGGGGATCAGGGCCACACTAGCACAGATACGCAGTATTTT,CASGLVYGDQGHTSTDTQYF
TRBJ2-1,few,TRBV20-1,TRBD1,TGCAGTGCTAGAAACACCGGGACAGGGACGTACAATGAGCAGTTCTTC,CSARNTGTGTYNEQFF
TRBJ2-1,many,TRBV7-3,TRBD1,TGTGCCAGCAGCCTCGGACAGGGGGCGTGGAATGAGCAGTTCTTC,CASSLGQGAWNEQFF
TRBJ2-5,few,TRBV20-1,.,TGCAGTGCTAGAGGCCGGGACCTATGGGAGACCCAGTACTTC,CSARGRDLWETQYF
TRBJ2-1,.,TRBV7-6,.,TGTGCCAGCAGCTCACAGGTGGAGGAGTTCTTC,CASSSQVEEFF
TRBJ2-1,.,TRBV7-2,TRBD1,TGTGCCAGCAGCTCAACCGGGACAGGGAAACTCAATGAGCAGTTCTTC,CASSSTGTGKLNEQFF
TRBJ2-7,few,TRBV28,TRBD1,TGTGCCAGCAGTTCACCGGGACAGGTAACCTACGAGCAGTACTTC,CASSSPGQVTYEQYF
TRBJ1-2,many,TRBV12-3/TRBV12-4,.,TGTGCCAGCCTAGCTCGGCAGGAAAATAACTATGGCTACACCTTC,CASLARQENNYGYTF